This entry describes one T cell receptor (beta chain). There is no known antigen for this receptor. The data were obtained in a study of cytomegalovirus exposure and HLA in healthy donors (dated by TCRdb to about 2017). Context from the whole study: According to an earlier analysis of a few hundred of the donors, 200 million or so T cells yielded some 110 million unique TCR beta sequences and around 300 Gb of sequence data. A later genetic analysis used genome-wide SNP genotypes for about 65% of the 666 donors, treating that subset as a discovery cohort. Besides the first cohort of 550 to 750 subjects, a separate validation cohort made up of some 110 different subjects was used. To decide whether each TCR beta V gene segment behaved as functional or pseudogenic, an earlier analysis of some 600 of the donors relied on high-throughput TCR beta sequencing. HLA typing included class I and class II loci at four-digit resolution. The study profiled the T cell repertoires of about 720 subjects by immunosequencing and related them to cytomegalovirus serostatus. To predict cytomegalovirus infection status, the study brought together high-throughput TCR immunosequencing, statistical association of individual TCRs with disease status, and machine learning. Among about 410 genotyped donors of the cohort, an average of approximately 240,000 unique TCR beta nucleotide sequences was sequenced per donor, of which 15% to 20% were non-productive. All discovery cohort repertoires had been generated on a single sequencing platform. Rather than using new phenotypic data, the later analysis identified candidate immune exposures from TCR beta sequences and from how often those sequences occurred across donors. Four to six DR-DQ haplotypes were handled as single units for association and clustering, since linkage in the cohort was strong. The study aimed to test whether cataloging public T cell receptors could reveal signatures of past pathogen exposure. Alongside the repertoire data, information on donor age, sex, ethnicity and CMV serostatus was compiled. About 310 gigabases of sequencing data and 78 million or so unique TCR sequences were included in an early release covering 550 to 650 HLA-typed donors. Typing coverage varied by locus: roughly 629-640 donors for A, B, C, DRB1 and DQB1; some 520 for DQA1; about 590 for DPA1; 400 to 480 for DPB1. Of the 300 to 500 genotyped donors, less than 90% were placed in the genetic ancestry cluster associated with self-reported Caucasian donors. In a later analysis, previously published TCR beta repertoires from about 640 donors were re-analyzed and high-resolution HLA genotyping was added so that TCR occurrence patterns could be studied.

V has 3 bases trimmed and J has 3 bases trimmed; junction bases matching no gene number 8. Per the germline V gene (reference sequence), LNHNV is the CDR1 and YYDKDF is the CDR2. Inclusive of the bounding cysteine and phenylalanine, the CDR3 is 16 residues long. Only the CDR3 part of the read is kept: 48 bases, read in frame from the first base. Here is what the overall study found, with its caveats: The classifier was reported to diagnose cytomegalovirus status with high specificity and sensitivity in both the original and validation cohorts. Because HLA typing was unavailable for some donors at each locus, only the typed subset was used in association tests. In an earlier analysis of around 500 of the donors, most TCR beta V segments appeared in productive rearrangements about 87% or about 30% of the time, broadly matching IMGT annotations. In a later analysis, HLA-associated TCR beta chains were found to be more clonally expanded and to have lower generation probabilities than equally common non-associated chains. Some IMGT-functional V segments, including TRBV6-2 and TRBV6-3, could not be told apart with the 87-base-pair reads, so those segments were excluded. In a later genetic analysis, a missense DCLRE1C variant was associated with V-gene and J-gene trimming of TCR beta chains, and the association was replicated in an independent cohort. Immune exposure information for the cohort was limited to CMV serostatus. Because counts were too low, roughly 18 rarely observed V segments, including chromosome 9 orphons, were left out of the earlier analysis of approximately 500 of the donors. In a later analysis, the rate of TCR association differed among HLA loci, with DRB1 alleles having the most associated TCRs and HLA-C alleles having the fewest. A cluster of highly shared sequence variants was judged likely to represent a technical artifact of the sequencing pipeline. In this cohort, only TCR beta chains were sequenced, and detectable features were limited by the absence of alpha or paired-chain data. Assigning TCR associations to individual alleles was difficult when HLA alleles, especially DR and DQ, strongly co-occurred. In the study, 150 to 200 TCR beta chains were listed as associated with cytomegalovirus. Correlated functional status among segregating V segments might reflect linkage disequilibrium, but an unknown experimental factor could not be ruled out. A further reported finding was that TCR beta sequences accurately predicted the HLA-A and HLA-B alleles for most subjects in the first cohort. Sequencing depth was assumed to be roughly uniform across donors in the presence/absence analyses, though that assumption may not hold. While some public TCRs were present in many individuals, most TCR sequences turned up only very rarely across donors. A later analysis found that most CMV-associated TCR beta chains appeared HLA-restricted, with HLA associations seemingly driven largely by CMV exposure. At a false discovery rate of 0.05, a later analysis linked around 17,000 TCR beta sequences to specific HLA alleles. In vitro tests confirmed that a few of the cytomegalovirus-associated TCR beta chains recognize cytomegalovirus antigens. According to the authors, the approach could potentially be generalized to other disease states and immunological phenotypes. Compared with the approximately 600-donor mean, donors in an Asian-associated ancestry cluster had fewer N-insertions in productive TCRs, according to a later genetic analysis. Several of the top co-occurrence clusters appeared to be linked to parvovirus B19, influenza, CMV and Epstein-Barr virus, according to a later analysis.

In total, 666 healthy bone marrow donors made up the cohort. Cohort members were all nominally healthy when sampled, although unrecorded immune exposures were likely present. The donor tested CMV seronegative, placing the donor among the 350 or so seronegative members of the cohort. A peripheral blood sample was provided by each donor, and peripheral blood mononuclear cells were used for TCR beta sequencing. The Qiagen DNeasy Blood Extraction Kit was used to extract genomic DNA from the blood cell samples. Preparation of the library involved the immunoSEQ multiplex PCR assay. A mixture of 60 forward primers for TCR Vbeta segments and 13 reverse primers for TCR Jbeta segments was used in the multiplex PCR. A multiplex PCR assay on genomic DNA amplified the CDR3 region of rearranged TCR beta genes. On the Illumina HiSeq System, the amplified TCR beta libraries were sequenced as 87-base-pair reads. The original pipeline was this. In a later analysis, tens of millions of unique TCR beta chains were counted across the roughly 670 repertoires, and roughly 9.9 million of these chains were shared by at least two donors. Raw reads were error-corrected and collapsed into unique sequences by a nearest-neighbor algorithm in which closely related sequences were merged to remove PCR and sequencing errors. CDR3 sequences were aligned to IMGT reference sequences to assign V, D and J gene segments. For a sequence to be retained, a match of at least six nucleotides was required to both a V gene segment and a J gene segment. A rearrangement counted as productive if the CDR3 had no stop codons and remained in frame with V and J, and every other rearrangement counted as non-productive. Following IMGT convention, CDR3 was defined as the stretch from the second conserved V-encoded cysteine up to the conserved J-encoded phenylalanine. The earlier analysis of some 550 of the donors excluded any sequence lacking an unambiguous match to a single V gene segment. An earlier analysis of some 610 of the donors called V segments functional above 56.7% productive rearrangements and segregating when the between-donor standard deviation exceeded 5%. A statistical classification framework was developed to diagnose cytomegalovirus status using the catalog of TCR beta chain sequences. V and J gene assignment, in a later analysis, came from comparing TCR nucleotide sequences with IMGT/GENE-DB human TR gene sequences. A later analysis assigned CDR3 sequences and most-parsimonious VDJ recombination scenarios with the TCRdist pipeline. In a later analysis, each TCR beta chain was defined by its CDR3 amino acid sequence together with its V-gene family, and reads without a unique V-gene family were excluded. A later analysis removed nearly 600 highly shared, low-generation-probability nucleotide sequences to deal with suspected cross-contamination and a sequencing artifact. A later analysis calculated a clonal expansion index for each public chain from normalized within-repertoire ranks of inferred template counts. A later analysis computed generation probabilities with a VDJ recombination model fitted to out-of-frame rearrangements, and checked the results against IGoR. Hypergeometric tests were used in a later analysis to score TCR-TCR, TCR-HLA and TCR-CMV co-occurrence, with a repertoire-size bias correction applied to the TCR pairs. A later analysis estimated false discovery rates by permuting HLA or CMV assignments 20 times. In a later analysis, co-occurring TCRs were grouped with DBSCAN, and TCRdist sequence similarity was added when clustering was performed within HLA-allele-positive subsets. Repertoires with fewer than 30,000 or more than 120,000 public chains, plus five repertoires with anomalous nucleotide sharing, were excluded from co-occurrence clustering. Drawn from immuneACCESS, this table holds only the in-frame rearrangements with V and J called that TCRdb kept. Clones are partly lost; checked studies trace under half to an unresolved V gene and leave the rest unexplained. The D gene and trimming were derived from the DNA, and the V and J assignments and clone size from that table. The record for this sample contains some 160,000 clones. The top ten constitute under 2.5% of the sample.

The TCR was taken from a man aged 25 to 45 in good health and CMV-seronegative. Recombination connected TRBV15 to TRBJ1-5, with 7 middle bases fitting TRBD1. Sequencing input: PBMCs. The CDR3 reads as follows: CATSRETGTANQPQHF. The base sequence is TGTGCCACCAGCAGGGAGACAGGGACGGCCAATCAGCCCCAGCATTTT.